Shown below are 14 T cell receptor beta chains from a single sample sequenced in a study of CD8 T cells in Susac syndrome (dated by TCRdb to the late 2010s). The library came from the immunoSEQ multiplex PCR assay. RNA was extracted with the RNeasy kit and about 0.5 to 1 ug was reverse transcribed using random hexamers. TCRdb reran the public reads through fastp at Q25 and MiXCR, keeping productive beta chains. Each CDR3 protein gets just one entry, which takes the most common genes and DNA from the rows behind it. The sample table holds 150,000 to 200,000 distinct CDR3 sequences, of which approximately 96% were seen once. In total, the top ten clones hold 0.093% of the sample. Input material: CD4+ T cells from PBMCs. Every receptor here comes from a human donor with multiple sclerosis.

The chain links TRBV7-3 to TRBJ2-2, with 9 bases matching TRBD1. The CDR3 has 19 amino acids. V trimming: 3 bases; J trimming: 6 bases; junction bases outside the gene matches: 17. The germline V gene encodes CDR1 SGHTA and CDR2 FQGTGA. The CDR3 sequence is CASSFRSQGALLGAGELFF. CDR3 in DNA: TGTGCCAGCAGCTTCAGGTCACAGGGGGCCCTCTTGGGGGCCGGGGAGCTGTTTTTT.

The chain uses TRBV5-6 and TRBJ2-7, with 8 nucleotides matching TRBD1. Germline CDR1 reads SGHDT; CDR2 reads YYEEEE. This CDR3 has 14 residues. The V gene end was trimmed by 5 bases and the J gene end by 2 bases; junction bases not matched to a gene: 6. CDR3 protein: CASSRTGTTYEQYF. CDR3 bases: TGTGCCAGCAGTCGGACAGGGACCACCTACGAGCAGTACTTC.

The gene calls are TRBV7-8 and TRBJ2-7; 8 nucleotides line up with TRBD1. The J segment lost 6 bases and the V segment lost 4 bases, leaving 5 bases of the junction unmatched. The germline V gene has CDR1 SGHVS and CDR2 FQNEAQ. CDR3 length: 13 amino acids. CDR3 sequence reads: CASSSQGAGEQYF. As DNA, the CDR3 is TGTGCCAGCAGCTCCCAGGGGGCAGGCGAGCAGTACTTC.

The J gene is TRBJ2-5, the V gene TRBV3-1, with a weak D call TRBD2 (7 bases). The germline V gene encodes CDR1 LGHDT and CDR2 YNNKEL (reference sequence). The CDR3 length is 16 residues. V lost 4 bases to trimming and J lost 3 bases, with 18 bases between them. DNA of the CDR3: TGTGCCAGCAGCCGTCGGACCGGGGGGCCTAAAGAGACCCAGTACTTC. Translation gives CASSRRTGGPKETQYF.

This clonotype was recorded a few times. The V call is TRBV20-1, the J call TRBJ1-2, with D hard to call. The V gene's germline CDR1 is DFQATT and CDR2 SNEGSKA (reference sequence). V lost 5 bases, J lost 0 bases, and 4 bases lay in between. The CDR3 sequence is 11 residues long. The CDR3 bases are TGCAGTGCTCGAGCTAACTATGGCTACACCTTC. It translates to CSARANYGYTF.

This chain uses TRBV29-1 with TRBJ2-7; D is perhaps TRBD1 (6 bases). Trimming removed 6 bases at V and 5 bases at J, with 14 bases between. From germline, CDR1 is SQVTM and CDR2 ANQGSEA. This CDR3 spans 12 amino acids. The CDR3 coding sequence is TGCAGCGTGGCCCAGGGGTTCAACGAGCAGTACTTC. Protein sequence: CSVAQGFNEQYF.

V gene TRBV7-9 combines with J gene TRBJ1-5; no firm D call. Germline assignment: CDR1 SEHNR and CDR2 FQNEAQ (reference sequence). The CDR3 has 14 residues. Trimming left V 5 bases short and J 6 bases short, with 14 bases between. The CDR3: CASSPHAAGQPQHF. Written as DNA, the CDR3 is TGTGCCAGCAGCCCGCACGCGGCGGGTCAGCCCCAGCATTTT.

The V and J genes are TRBV5-4 and TRBJ2-5; tentative D call: TRBD2 (6 bases). There are 14 residues in the CDR3. V was shortened by 4 bases and J by 1 base, with 11 bases between the two germline ends. Per the germline V gene, CDR1 is SGHNT and CDR2 is YYREEE (reference sequence). The CDR3 loop is CASSAGRSQETQYF. The CDR3 DNA reads as TGTGCCAGCAGCGCGGGACGGAGCCAAGAGACCCAGTACTTC.

This chain uses TRBV3-1 with TRBJ2-7; 7 bases fit TRBD2. With V trimmed by 3 bases and J by 5 bases, 1 base remained unmatched. Germline values: CDR1 LGHDT, CDR2 YNNKEL (reference sequence). CDR3 length equals 12 residues. CDR3 sequence (DNA): TGTGCCAGCAGCCATGGACTAGACGAGCAGTACTTC. Its protein is CASSHGLDEQYF.

This chain links TRBV29-1 with TRBJ1-2; possibly TRBD1 for D (5 bases). V dropped 5 bases and J dropped 3 bases, with 13 bases sitting between them. The CDR3 is 13 amino acids. Germline V gives CDR1 SQVTM, CDR2 ANQGSEA. CDR3 bases: TGCAGCGTTTCACAACGGGGGGACTATGGCTACACCTTC. Translating it yields CSVSQRGDYGYTF.

The V gene is TRBV29-1, the J gene TRBJ2-3; D might be TRBD1 (5 bases). V was trimmed by 0 bases and J by 0 bases, leaving 7 bases between them. This CDR3 contains 14 residues. Per the germline V gene, CDR1 is SQVTM and CDR2 is ANQGSEA. The CDR3 is CSVEDRVSTDTQYF. CDR3 in DNA: TGCAGCGTTGAAGACAGGGTCAGCACAGATACGCAGTATTTT.

This chain uses TRBV20-1 with TRBJ2-3; 11 bases are shared with TRBD2. The CDR3 extends over 15 amino acids. The V gene end was trimmed by 6 bases and the J gene end by 3 bases; junction bases not matched to a gene: 8. Germline V gene lookup returns CDR1 DFQATT and CDR2 SNEGSKA (reference sequence). CDR3: CSAFSASGGTDTQYF. The CDR3 DNA sequence: TGCAGTGCCTTTTCGGCTAGCGGGGGGACAGATACGCAGTATTTT.

The CDR3 DNA follows: TGTGCCACCAGTGCCAACATGGGATACGGGGAGACCCAGTACTTC. This encodes CATSANMGYGETQYF. The gene calls are TRBV24-1 and TRBJ2-5, with D unresolved. Per the germline V gene, CDR1 is KGHDR and CDR2 is SFDVKD. This CDR3 is built from 15 residues. The V gene lost 5 bases and the J gene lost 5 bases, with 17 bases spanning the gap.

This sequence joins TRBV20-1 and TRBJ2-7; tentatively, D is TRBD1 or TRBD2 (6 bases each). The CDR3 covers 13 residues. The germline V and J ends were trimmed by 5 bases and 0 bases, with 11 bases remaining between them. Germline CDR1 is DFQATT and CDR2 is SNEGSKA (reference sequence). In DNA, the CDR3 is TGCAGTGCTTCGGGGGCCCTCTCCTACGAGCAGTACTTC. Translating it yields CSASGALSYEQYF.